This T cell receptor beta chain is drawn from a study of cytomegalovirus exposure and HLA in healthy donors. On this clone itself: Its antigen is currently unknown.

Primers included in the PCR were 60 Vbeta and 13 Jbeta primers. The data were produced by immunoSEQ multiplex PCR, yet TCRdb's version contains in-frame clones alone and is incomplete. The repertoire includes 190,000 or so clones, 79% of them detected once, and roughly 1.5% sits in the top ten. Per the germline V gene, CDR1 is LNHDA and CDR2 is SQIVND (reference sequence). This CDR3 region has 14 residues. The V and J ends lost 5 bases and 4 bases, in that order; junction bases with no gene match: 8. Points from the study as a whole: The study listed under 200 cytomegalovirus-associated TCR beta chains.

The chain couples TRBV19 to TRBJ2-7; 7 nucleotides align to TRBD2. The clonotype was recovered from a girl aged 10 to 17 in good health and CMV-seropositive. The specimen was PBMCs. CDR3 loop: CASSELALGYEQYF. DNA for the CDR3: TGTGCCAGTAGTGAACTAGCGTTGGGATACGAGCAGTACTTC. Using reference TRBV19 and TRBJ2-7 for the parts outside the CDR3, the full variable domain is DGGITQSPKYLFRKEGQNVTLSCEQNLNHDAMYWYRQDPGQGLRLIYYSQIVNDFQKGDIAEGYSVSREKKESFPLTVTSAQKNPTAFYLCASSELALGYEQYFGPGTRLTVT.